These T cell receptor beta chains were read from a single sample in a study of blood T cells in healthy people across ages. TCRdb reprocessed the 5' RACE reads with MiXCR, giving one entry per CDR3 protein. The sample holds approximately 600,000 distinct CDR3 sequences; approximately 59% are singletons and the top ten take 30% to 40%. The material sequenced was blood. The receptors were sampled from a man aged 60-69 years in good health. The CDR3 runs from the conserved cysteine through the conserved F or W. A D gene is named only where the DNA matches it firmly. Some rows have no size entry. The others give once, few or many, or a class for an expanded clone.

J,V,D,size,DNA,CDR3
TRBJ2-1,TRBV11-2,TRBD1,few,TGTGCCACGCGGGGGACAGGGGCCTACAATGAGCAGTTCTTC,CATRGTGAYNEQFF
TRBJ2-7,TRBV6-2/TRBV6-3,.,.,TGTGCCAGCAGTTCTACAGAATCCTACGAGCAGTACTTC,CASSSTESYEQYF
TRBJ1-2,TRBV20-1,.,.,TGCAGTGCTAGAGATTTAACAGTTGAGGCGTTGAACTATGGCTACACCTTC,CSARDLTVEALNYGYTF
TRBJ1-2,TRBV6-1,.,.,TGTGCCAGCAGTGAAGATCCAGGAGCGAACTATGGCTACACCTTC,CASSEDPGANYGYTF
TRBJ2-5,TRBV7-2,.,.,TGTGCCAGCAGCCTGTGGAGCGCAGAGACCCAGTACTTC,CASSLWSAETQYF
TRBJ2-5,TRBV9,.,.,TGTGCCAGCAGCCCTTCTCAGTACTTC,CASSPSQYF
TRBJ2-1,TRBV29-1,TRBD2,few,TGCAGCGTTCCATCCCCCGCGGGGGGGCTCAATGAGCAGTTCTTC,CSVPSPAGGLNEQFF
TRBJ2-1,TRBV27,.,few,TGTGCCAGCCGGTCGAGCTCCTACAATGAGCAGTTCTTC,CASRSSSYNEQFF
TRBJ1-5,TRBV7-2,.,.,TGTGCCGGCAGCCTCCAGGAGAATCAGCCCCAGCATTTT,CAGSLQENQPQHF
TRBJ1-4,TRBV7-6,.,.,TGTGCCAGCAGCCGCCGTGGCAGACGGGGGGAGGAAAAACTGTTTTTT,CASSRRGRRGEEKLFF
TRBJ2-1,TRBV6-2/TRBV6-3,TRBD2,.,TGTGCCAGCAGTGCCCTAGCGGGGGGGTTCGGTGAGCAGTTCTTC,CASSALAGGFGEQFF
TRBJ2-1,TRBV20-1,TRBD2,.,TGCAGTGCTGAACCCGGGACTAGCGGGGGGCGGAATGAGCAGTTCTTC,CSAEPGTSGGRNEQFF
TRBJ1-5,TRBV21-1,.,.,TGTGCCAGCAGCAAAAGTGGGACAGGGGGCGAGGGTCAGCCCCAGCATTTT,CASSKSGTGGEGQPQHF
TRBJ2-7,TRBV29-1,.,.,TGCAGCGTTTTGGGACGGTCCTACGAGCAGTACTTC,CSVLGRSYEQYF